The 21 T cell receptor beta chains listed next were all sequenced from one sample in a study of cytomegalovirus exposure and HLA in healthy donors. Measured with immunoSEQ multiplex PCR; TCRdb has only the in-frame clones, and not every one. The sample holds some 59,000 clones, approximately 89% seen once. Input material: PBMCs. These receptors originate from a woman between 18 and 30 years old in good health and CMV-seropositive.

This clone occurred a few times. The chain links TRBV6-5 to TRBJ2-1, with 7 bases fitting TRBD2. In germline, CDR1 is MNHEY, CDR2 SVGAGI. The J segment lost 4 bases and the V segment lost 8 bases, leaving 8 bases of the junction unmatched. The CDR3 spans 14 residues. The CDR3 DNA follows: TGTGCCAGCCATGCGGGGGACCCTTACAATGAGCAGTTCTTC. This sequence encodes CASHAGDPYNEQFF.

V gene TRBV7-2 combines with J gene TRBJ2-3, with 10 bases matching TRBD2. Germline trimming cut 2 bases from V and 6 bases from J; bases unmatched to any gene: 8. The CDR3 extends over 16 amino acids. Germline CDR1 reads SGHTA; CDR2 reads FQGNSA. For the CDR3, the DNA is TGTGCCAGCAGCTTATATAACCTAGCGGGGGCGGATACGCAGTATTTT. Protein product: CASSLYNLAGADTQYF.

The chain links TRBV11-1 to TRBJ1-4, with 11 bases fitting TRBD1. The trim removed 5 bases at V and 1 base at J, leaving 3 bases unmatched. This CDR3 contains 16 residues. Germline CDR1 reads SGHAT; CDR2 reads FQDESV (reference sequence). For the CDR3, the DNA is TGTGCCAGCAGCCCCGGGACAGGGGGAACTAATGAAAAACTGTTTTTT. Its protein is CASSPGTGGTNEKLFF. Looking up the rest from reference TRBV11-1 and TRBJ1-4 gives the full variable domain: EAEVAQSPRYKITEKSQAVAFWCDPISGHATLYWYRQILGQGPELLVQFQDESVVDDSQLPKDRFSAERLKGVDSTLKIQPAELGDSAMYLCASSPGTGGTNEKLFFGSGTQLSVL.

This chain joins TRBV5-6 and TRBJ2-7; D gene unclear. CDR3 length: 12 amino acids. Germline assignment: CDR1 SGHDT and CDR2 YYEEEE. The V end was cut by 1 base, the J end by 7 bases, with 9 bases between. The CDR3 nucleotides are TGTGCCAGCAGCTTGTCCTACGGGGAGCAGTACTTC. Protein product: CASSLSYGEQYF.

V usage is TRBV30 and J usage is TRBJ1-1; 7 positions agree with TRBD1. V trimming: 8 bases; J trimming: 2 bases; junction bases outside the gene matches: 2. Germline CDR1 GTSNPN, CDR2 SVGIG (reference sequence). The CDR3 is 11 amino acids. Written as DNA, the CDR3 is TGTGCCGGGGACAGAAACACTGAAGCTTTCTTT. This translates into CAGDRNTEAFF.

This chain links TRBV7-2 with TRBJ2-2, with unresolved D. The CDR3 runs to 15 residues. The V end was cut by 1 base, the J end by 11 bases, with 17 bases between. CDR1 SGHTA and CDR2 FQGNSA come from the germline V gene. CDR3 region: CASSLEPSSPSELFF. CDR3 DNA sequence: TGTGCCAGCAGCTTAGAGCCAAGTTCACCGTCAGAGCTGTTTTTT.

The CDR3 region is CASTPGGQGRGGYTF. The CDR3 nucleotides are TGTGCCAGTACGCCCGGCGGTCAGGGGCGGGGGGGCTACACCTTC. V usage is TRBV19 and J usage is TRBJ1-2; a weak D match, TRBD1 (6 bases). Germline V gene data show CDR1 as LNHDA and CDR2 as SQIVND (reference sequence). CDR3 size: 15 residues. V was clipped by 7 bases and J by 8 bases, with 23 bases between them.

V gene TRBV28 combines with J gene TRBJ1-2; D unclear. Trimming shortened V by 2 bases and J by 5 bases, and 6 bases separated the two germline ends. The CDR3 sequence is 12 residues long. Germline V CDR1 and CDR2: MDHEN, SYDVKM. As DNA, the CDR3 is TGTGCCAGCAGTTTAAATCCGTATGGCTACACCTTC. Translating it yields CASSLNPYGYTF.

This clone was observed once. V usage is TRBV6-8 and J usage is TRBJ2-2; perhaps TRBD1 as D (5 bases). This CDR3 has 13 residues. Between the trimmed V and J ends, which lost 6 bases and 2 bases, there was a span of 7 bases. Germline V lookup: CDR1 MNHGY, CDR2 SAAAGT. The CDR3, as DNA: TGTGCCAGCAGGGACATTAACACCGGGGAGCTGTTTTTT. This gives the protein CASRDINTGELFF.

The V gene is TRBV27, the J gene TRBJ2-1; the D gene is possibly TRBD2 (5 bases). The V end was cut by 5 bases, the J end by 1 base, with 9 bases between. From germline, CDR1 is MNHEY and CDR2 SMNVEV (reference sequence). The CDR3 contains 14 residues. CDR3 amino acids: CASSQRGSYNEQFF. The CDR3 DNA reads TGTGCCAGCAGTCAACGAGGGTCCTACAATGAGCAGTTCTTC.

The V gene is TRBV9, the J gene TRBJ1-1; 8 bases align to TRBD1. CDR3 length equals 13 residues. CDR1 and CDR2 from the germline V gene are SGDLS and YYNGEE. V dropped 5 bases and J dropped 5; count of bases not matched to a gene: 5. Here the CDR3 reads CASSGTGGTEAFF. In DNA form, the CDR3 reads TGTGCCAGCAGTGGGACAGGCGGTACTGAAGCTTTCTTT.

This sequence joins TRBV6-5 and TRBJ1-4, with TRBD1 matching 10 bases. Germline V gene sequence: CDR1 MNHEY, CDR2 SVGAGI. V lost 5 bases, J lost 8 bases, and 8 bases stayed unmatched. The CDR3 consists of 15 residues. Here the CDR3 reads CASSTPGQGREKLFF. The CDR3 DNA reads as TGTGCCAGCAGTACCCCGGGACAGGGGAGGGAAAAACTGTTTTTT.

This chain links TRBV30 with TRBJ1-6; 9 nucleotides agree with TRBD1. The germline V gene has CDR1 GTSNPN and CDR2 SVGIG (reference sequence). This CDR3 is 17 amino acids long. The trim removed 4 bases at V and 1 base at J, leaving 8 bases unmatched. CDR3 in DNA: TGTGCCTGGACGAAAGGGACAGGGAGTTCCTATAATTCACCCCTCCACTTT. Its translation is CAWTKGTGSSYNSPLHF.

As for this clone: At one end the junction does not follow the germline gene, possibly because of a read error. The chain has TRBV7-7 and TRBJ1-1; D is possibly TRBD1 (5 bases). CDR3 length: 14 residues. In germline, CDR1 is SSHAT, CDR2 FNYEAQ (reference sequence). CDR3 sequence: CASSKTGVNTEAFF. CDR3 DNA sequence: TGTGCTAGCAGCAAAACAGGAGTGAACACTGAAGCTTTCTTT.

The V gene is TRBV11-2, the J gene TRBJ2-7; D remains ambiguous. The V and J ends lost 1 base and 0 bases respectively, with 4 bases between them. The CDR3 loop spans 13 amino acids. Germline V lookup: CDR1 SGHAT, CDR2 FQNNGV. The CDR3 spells CASSLVASYEQYF. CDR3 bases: TGTGCCAGCAGCTTAGTGGCCTCCTACGAGCAGTACTTC.

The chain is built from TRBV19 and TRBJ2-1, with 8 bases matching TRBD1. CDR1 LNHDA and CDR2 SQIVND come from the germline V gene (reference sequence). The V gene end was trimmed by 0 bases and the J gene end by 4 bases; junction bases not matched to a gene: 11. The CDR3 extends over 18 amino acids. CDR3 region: CASSIDPEPDREYNEQFF. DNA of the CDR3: TGTGCCAGTAGTATAGACCCGGAACCGGACAGGGAGTACAATGAGCAGTTCTTC.

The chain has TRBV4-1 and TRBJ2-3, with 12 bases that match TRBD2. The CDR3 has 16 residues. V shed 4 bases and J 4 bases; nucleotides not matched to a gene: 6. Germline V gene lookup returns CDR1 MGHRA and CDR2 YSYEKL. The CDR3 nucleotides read TGCGCCAGCAGCCTTAAGACTAGCGGGGGCGCAGATACGCAGTATTTT. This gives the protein CASSLKTSGGADTQYF.

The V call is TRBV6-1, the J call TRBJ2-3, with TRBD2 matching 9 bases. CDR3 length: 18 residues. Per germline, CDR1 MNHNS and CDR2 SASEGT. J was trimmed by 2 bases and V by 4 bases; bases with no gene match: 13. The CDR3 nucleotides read TGTGCCAGCAGTGGGTCCCTAGAGCGGGGGGCCCACACAGATACGCAGTATTTT. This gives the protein CASSGSLERGAHTDTQYF.

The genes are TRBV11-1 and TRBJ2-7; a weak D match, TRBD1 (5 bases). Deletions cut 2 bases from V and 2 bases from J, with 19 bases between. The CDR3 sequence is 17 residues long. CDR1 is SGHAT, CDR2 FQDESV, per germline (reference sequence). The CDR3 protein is CASSLRPRTPQTYEQYF. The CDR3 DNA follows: TGTGCCAGCAGCTTACGGCCTAGGACACCACAGACCTACGAGCAGTACTTC.

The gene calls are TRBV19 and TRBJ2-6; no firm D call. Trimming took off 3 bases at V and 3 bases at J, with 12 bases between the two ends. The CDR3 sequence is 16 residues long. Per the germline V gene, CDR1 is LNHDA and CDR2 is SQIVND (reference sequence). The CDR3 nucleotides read TGTGCCAGTAGTATTGCCGCGGAGTTTGGGGCCAACGTCCTGACTTTC. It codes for CASSIAAEFGANVLTF. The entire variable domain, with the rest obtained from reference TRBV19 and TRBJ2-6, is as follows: DGGITQSPKYLFRKEGQNVTLSCEQNLNHDAMYWYRQDPGQGLRLIYYSQIVNDFQKGDIAEGYSVSREKKESFPLTVTSAQKNPTAFYLCASSIAAEFGANVLTFGAGSRLTVL.

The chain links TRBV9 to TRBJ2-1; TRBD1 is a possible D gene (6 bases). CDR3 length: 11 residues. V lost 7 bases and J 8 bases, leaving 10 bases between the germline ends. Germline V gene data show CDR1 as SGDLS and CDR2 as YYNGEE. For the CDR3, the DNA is TGTGCCAGCCAGGGGAACGATGAGCAGTTCTTC. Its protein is CASQGNDEQFF.